This is a list of T cell receptor beta chains from one sample in a study of T cell responses to AZD1222 COVID-19 vaccine. The protocol was immunoSEQ multiplex PCR, while the TCRdb copy is restricted to in-frame clones and leaves out a portion. The sample contains 200,000 to 250,000 clones, roughly 91% of which appear only once. The sequencing used peripheral blood, collected on day 0 of MenACWY control vaccination. The receptors were sampled from an adult in good health. The CDR3 runs from the conserved cysteine through the conserved F or W. D genes are given only for firm matches. The size field is filled for only some rows; it gives once, few, many or a size class.

j_call: TRBJ1-4
d_call: .
v_call: TRBV5-5
clone_size: .
cdr3_aa: CASSLDGAPKSEKLFF
cdr3_nt: TGTGCCAGCAGCTTGGATGGGGCGCCGAAGTCGGAAAAACTGTTTTTT

j_call: TRBJ1-1
d_call: .
v_call: TRBV28
clone_size: once
cdr3_aa: CASGLVQGNTEAFF
cdr3_nt: TGTGCCAGCGGCCTCGTACAGGGAAACACTGAAGCTTTCTTT

j_call: TRBJ2-7
d_call: .
v_call: TRBV6-6
clone_size: once
cdr3_aa: CASSLQGVYEQYF
cdr3_nt: TGTGCCAGCAGTCTACAGGGAGTATACGAGCAGTACTTC

j_call: TRBJ1-6
d_call: .
v_call: TRBV6-4
clone_size: .
cdr3_aa: CASSDGGGGSPLHF
cdr3_nt: TGTGCCAGCAGTGACGGCGGTGGGGGTTCACCCCTCCACTTT

j_call: TRBJ1-2
d_call: .
v_call: TRBV30
clone_size: .
cdr3_aa: CAWKEVYGYTF
cdr3_nt: TGTGCCTGGAAGGAAGTCTATGGCTACACCTTC

j_call: TRBJ2-7
d_call: .
v_call: TRBV4-1
clone_size: .
cdr3_aa: CASSQGLTVSYEQYF
cdr3_nt: TGCGCCAGCAGCCAGGGGCTGACAGTCTCCTACGAGCAGTACTTC

j_call: TRBJ1-3
d_call: TRBD1
v_call: TRBV18
clone_size: .
cdr3_aa: CASSRSGTVSGNTIYF
cdr3_nt: TGTGCCAGCTCACGGTCCGGGACAGTCTCTGGAAACACCATATATTTT

j_call: TRBJ1-1
d_call: .
v_call: TRBV29-1
clone_size: .
cdr3_aa: CSVRGAITEAFF
cdr3_nt: TGCAGCGTCCGGGGGGCGATCACTGAAGCTTTCTTT

j_call: TRBJ1-4
d_call: .
v_call: TRBV30
clone_size: .
cdr3_aa: CAWSVLLSSANEKLFF
cdr3_nt: TGTGCCTGGAGTGTACTTCTTTCCTCGGCTAATGAAAAACTGTTTTTT

j_call: TRBJ2-7
d_call: .
v_call: TRBV6-2/TRBV6-3
clone_size: .
cdr3_aa: CASSFRRAGEDEQYF
cdr3_nt: TGTGCCAGCAGTTTTAGGAGGGCAGGGGAAGACGAGCAGTACTTC

j_call: TRBJ1-1
d_call: .
v_call: TRBV29-1
clone_size: .
cdr3_aa: CSVDWGSTEAFF
cdr3_nt: TGCAGCGTTGACTGGGGTAGTACTGAAGCTTTCTTT

j_call: TRBJ1-2
d_call: TRBD1
v_call: TRBV28
clone_size: .
cdr3_aa: CASSTNLGDRPNYGYTF
cdr3_nt: TGTGCCAGCAGTACCAACCTCGGGGACAGGCCAAACTATGGCTACACCTTC

j_call: TRBJ1-3
d_call: .
v_call: TRBV10-3
clone_size: once
cdr3_aa: CAISDGRIQGSGNTIYF
cdr3_nt: TGTGCCATCAGTGATGGAAGAATACAGGGATCTGGAAACACCATATATTTT

j_call: TRBJ2-3
d_call: TRBD1
v_call: TRBV4-1
clone_size: .
cdr3_aa: CASSQGGTGGSDTQYF
cdr3_nt: TGCGCCAGCAGCCAAGGCGGGACAGGGGGCTCAGATACGCAGTATTTT

j_call: TRBJ1-1
d_call: .
v_call: TRBV3-1/TRBV3-2
clone_size: .
cdr3_aa: CASSQVSLMNTEAFF
cdr3_nt: TGTGCCAGCAGCCAAGTCTCATTGATGAACACTGAAGCTTTCTTT

j_call: TRBJ2-2
d_call: TRBD2
v_call: TRBV28
clone_size: .
cdr3_aa: CATAPVSGGGAGTGELFF
cdr3_nt: TGTGCCACCGCTCCTGTTTCCGGGGGAGGGGCCGGCACCGGGGAGCTGTTTTTT

j_call: TRBJ1-1
d_call: .
v_call: TRBV18
clone_size: once
cdr3_aa: CASSPDTTEAFF
cdr3_nt: TGTGCCAGCTCACCAGATACCACTGAAGCTTTCTTT

j_call: TRBJ1-2
d_call: .
v_call: TRBV2
clone_size: .
cdr3_aa: CASSEARSTYGYTF
cdr3_nt: TGTGCCAGCAGTGAAGCGCGTTCAACATATGGCTACACCTTC

j_call: TRBJ1-2
d_call: .
v_call: TRBV5-4
clone_size: .
cdr3_aa: CASSPDNYGYTF
cdr3_nt: TGTGCCAGCAGCCCAGACAATTATGGCTACACCTTC

j_call: TRBJ1-4
d_call: TRBD1
v_call: TRBV7-2
clone_size: .
cdr3_aa: CASSADRGGEKLFF
cdr3_nt: TGTGCCAGCAGCGCGGACAGGGGAGGTGAAAAACTGTTTTTT

j_call: TRBJ1-6
d_call: TRBD1
v_call: TRBV7-3
clone_size: .
cdr3_aa: CASSTTGGYNSPLHF
cdr3_nt: TGTGCCAGCAGCACCACAGGGGGCTATAATTCACCCCTCCACTTT

j_call: TRBJ2-7
d_call: .
v_call: TRBV27
clone_size: .
cdr3_aa: CASSSFGGSYEQYF
cdr3_nt: TGTGCCAGCAGCTCCTTCGGCGGCTCCTACGAGCAGTACTTC

j_call: TRBJ2-1
d_call: .
v_call: TRBV10-2
clone_size: .
cdr3_aa: CASSTSITYNEQFF
cdr3_nt: TGCGCCAGCAGTACCAGCATCACCTACAATGAGCAGTTCTTC

j_call: TRBJ2-3
d_call: .
v_call: TRBV30
clone_size: .
cdr3_aa: CAWSEHLTLNTQYF
cdr3_nt: TGTGCCTGGAGCGAACACCTGACCCTAAATACGCAGTATTTT

j_call: TRBJ2-7
d_call: TRBD2
v_call: TRBV19
clone_size: .
cdr3_aa: CASSISGGVTYEQYF
cdr3_nt: TGTGCCAGTAGTATATCGGGGGGTGTCACCTACGAGCAGTACTTC